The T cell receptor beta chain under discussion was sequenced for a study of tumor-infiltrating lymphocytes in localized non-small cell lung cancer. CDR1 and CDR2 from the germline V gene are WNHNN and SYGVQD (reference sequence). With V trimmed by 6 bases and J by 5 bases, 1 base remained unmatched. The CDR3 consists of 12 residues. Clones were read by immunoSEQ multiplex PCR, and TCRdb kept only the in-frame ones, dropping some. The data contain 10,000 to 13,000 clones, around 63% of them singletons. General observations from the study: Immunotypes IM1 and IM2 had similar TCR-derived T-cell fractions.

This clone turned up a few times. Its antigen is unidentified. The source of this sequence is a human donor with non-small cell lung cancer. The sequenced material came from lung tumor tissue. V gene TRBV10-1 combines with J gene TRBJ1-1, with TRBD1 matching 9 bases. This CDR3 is CASSGQGTEAFF. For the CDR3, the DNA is TGCGCCAGCAGCGGACAGGGGACTGAAGCTTTCTTT.